The present T cell receptor beta chain was sequenced within a study of T cells expressing NK-cell markers. Study-level background: Source material for TCR beta repertoires consisted of sorted CD3+CD56+NKG2C+, CD3+CD56+NKG2C- and CD3+CD56-NKG2C+ T cells. Serological testing identified seven of the eight sequenced donors as HCMV-seropositive and one as seronegative.

The authors generated TCR beta cDNA through 5'RACE template switching with UMIs. TCRdb reprocessed the 5' RACE reads, with one entry per CDR3 protein and no DNA. In total, the table holds roughly 180,000 distinct CDR3 sequences. As concerns this clonotype: Its specificity is not known.

Germline V gene lookup returns CDR1 SGHRS and CDR2 YFSETQ. The CDR3 covers 15 residues. General study results and limits: Expanded NKG2C+ T cell clones were not confirmed as HCMV-specific.

The source material was blood T cells: a sorted CD56 or NKG2C T cell subset, CD4+ or CD8+ T cells, or bulk PBMC T cells (not recorded which). The clonotype was recovered from a woman aged 18 to 75 in good health. The chain carries TRBV5-1 and TRBJ2-7; TCRdb picks TRBD1, but there is no DNA to check that call. CDR3 in amino acids: CASSPRGGPSDEQYF.